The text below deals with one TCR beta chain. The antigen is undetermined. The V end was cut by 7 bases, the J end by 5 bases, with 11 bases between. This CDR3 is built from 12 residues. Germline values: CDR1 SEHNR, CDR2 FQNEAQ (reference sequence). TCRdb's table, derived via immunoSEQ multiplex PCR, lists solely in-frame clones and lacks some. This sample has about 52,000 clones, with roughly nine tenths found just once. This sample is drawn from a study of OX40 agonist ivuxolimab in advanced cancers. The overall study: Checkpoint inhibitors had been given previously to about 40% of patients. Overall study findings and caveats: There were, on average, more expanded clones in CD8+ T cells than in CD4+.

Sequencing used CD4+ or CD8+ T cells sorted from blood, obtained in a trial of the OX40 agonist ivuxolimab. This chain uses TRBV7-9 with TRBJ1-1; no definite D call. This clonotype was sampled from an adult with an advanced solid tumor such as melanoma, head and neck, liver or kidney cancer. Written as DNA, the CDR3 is TGTGCCAGCAACCGCGGGAGGACTGAAGCTTTCTTT. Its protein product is CASNRGRTEAFF.